The subject of this entry is one T cell receptor beta chain. This record comes from a study of blood T cell repertoires in COVID-19. Across the study: COVID-19 samples, acute and convalescent, were from the United States, Italy and Spain.

Authors' analysis steps: It was from reference gene primer amplification that nucleated cell counts were estimated. TCRdb keeps only in-frame clones here, not all; method: immunoSEQ multiplex PCR. That table is the source of V, J and clone size, and D and trimming were worked out from the DNA. The sample carries under 75,000 clones, approximately 78% recorded once. The sequence derives from a man older than 75 with acute or convalescent COVID-19. The sequencing input was peripheral blood.

This CDR3 is CASSWTSGQSTDTQYF. In DNA form, the CDR3 reads TGTGCCAGCTCATGGACTAGCGGCCAGAGCACAGATACGCAGTATTTT. The chain employs TRBV18 and TRBJ2-3, with 10 nucleotides matching TRBD2. The CDR3 loop spans 16 amino acids. With 5 bases clipped from V and 0 bases from J, the junction kept 5 bases outside the gene matches. The germline V gene encodes CDR1 KGHSH and CDR2 LQKENI. Supplemented by reference TRBV18 and TRBJ2-3, the full variable domain reads NAGVMQNPRHLVRRRGQEARLRCSPMKGHSHVYWYRQLPEEGLKFMVYLQKENIIDESGMPKERFSAEFPKEGPSILRIQQVVRGDSAAYFCASSWTSGQSTDTQYFGPGTRLTVL.